This TCR beta chain was identified during a study of T cell repertoires in cytomegalovirus infection. Whole-study results and caveats: HLA-C-restricted, CMV-specific TCR beta clonotypes were dominant ex vivo.

As concerns this clonotype: Its antigen is unidentified. The CDR3 does not end in the conserved phenylalanine or tryptophan, so this is likely a read error.

TCRdb redid the calling of the reads with MiXCR, one entry per CDR3 protein. The table has some 480,000 distinct CDR3 sequences, 33% seen once. Sequenced material: cultured PBMCs, taken from culture after CMV antigen stimulation. The sequence was collected from a human donor in good health (CMV status not recorded). Some clones in this sample may be carry-over from other donors' samples.

The chain's CDR3 is CASSLVRDGGGYTL. The CDR3, as DNA: TGTGCCAGCAGCTTAGTAAGGGATGGTGGTGGCTACACCCTC. The chain combines TRBV7-2 with TRBJ1-2; D is ambiguous. Germline lookup yields CDR1 SGHTA and CDR2 FQGNSA. The CDR3 is made up of 14 amino acids. Trimming removed 1 base from V and 7 bases from J, with 13 bases in between.